This TCR beta chain was identified during a study of T cells in women clearing cervical HPV infection. Overall study context: Cases: HPV16-related CIN3 or worse on histology, a couple of invasive cancers. Blood came at first lesion visit for cases, post-clearance for controls. For cases, blood was sampled a median approximately 150 days after lesion detection, interquartile range roughly 80 to 200 days.

In the case of this clone: The read finishes 3 residues shy of the CDR3 end, and the germline J gene is used to complete it.

Sequencing was performed with immunoSEQ multiplex PCR; in TCRdb, only in-frame clones are kept and a portion is missing. Recorded for this sample: some 20,000 clones. Trimming removed 2 bases from V and 5 bases from J; junction bases left unmatched: 9. The CDR3 is 16 amino acids. The V gene's germline CDR1 is DFQATT and CDR2 SNEGSKA (reference sequence). V usage is TRBV20-1 and J usage is TRBJ2-5, with 12 bases lining up with TRBD2. Source material: blood buffy coat. The receptor was derived from a woman between 18 and 75 years old with a cervical HPV16 infection that either progressed to CIN3+ or cleared (not recorded which). The sequenced part of the CDR3 DNA is TGCAGTGCTAGATCCCTAGCGGGGGGGGTCGAGGAGACC. Amino acid sequence: CSARSLAGGVEET. The entire CDR3 sequence reads CSARSLAGGVEETQYF.